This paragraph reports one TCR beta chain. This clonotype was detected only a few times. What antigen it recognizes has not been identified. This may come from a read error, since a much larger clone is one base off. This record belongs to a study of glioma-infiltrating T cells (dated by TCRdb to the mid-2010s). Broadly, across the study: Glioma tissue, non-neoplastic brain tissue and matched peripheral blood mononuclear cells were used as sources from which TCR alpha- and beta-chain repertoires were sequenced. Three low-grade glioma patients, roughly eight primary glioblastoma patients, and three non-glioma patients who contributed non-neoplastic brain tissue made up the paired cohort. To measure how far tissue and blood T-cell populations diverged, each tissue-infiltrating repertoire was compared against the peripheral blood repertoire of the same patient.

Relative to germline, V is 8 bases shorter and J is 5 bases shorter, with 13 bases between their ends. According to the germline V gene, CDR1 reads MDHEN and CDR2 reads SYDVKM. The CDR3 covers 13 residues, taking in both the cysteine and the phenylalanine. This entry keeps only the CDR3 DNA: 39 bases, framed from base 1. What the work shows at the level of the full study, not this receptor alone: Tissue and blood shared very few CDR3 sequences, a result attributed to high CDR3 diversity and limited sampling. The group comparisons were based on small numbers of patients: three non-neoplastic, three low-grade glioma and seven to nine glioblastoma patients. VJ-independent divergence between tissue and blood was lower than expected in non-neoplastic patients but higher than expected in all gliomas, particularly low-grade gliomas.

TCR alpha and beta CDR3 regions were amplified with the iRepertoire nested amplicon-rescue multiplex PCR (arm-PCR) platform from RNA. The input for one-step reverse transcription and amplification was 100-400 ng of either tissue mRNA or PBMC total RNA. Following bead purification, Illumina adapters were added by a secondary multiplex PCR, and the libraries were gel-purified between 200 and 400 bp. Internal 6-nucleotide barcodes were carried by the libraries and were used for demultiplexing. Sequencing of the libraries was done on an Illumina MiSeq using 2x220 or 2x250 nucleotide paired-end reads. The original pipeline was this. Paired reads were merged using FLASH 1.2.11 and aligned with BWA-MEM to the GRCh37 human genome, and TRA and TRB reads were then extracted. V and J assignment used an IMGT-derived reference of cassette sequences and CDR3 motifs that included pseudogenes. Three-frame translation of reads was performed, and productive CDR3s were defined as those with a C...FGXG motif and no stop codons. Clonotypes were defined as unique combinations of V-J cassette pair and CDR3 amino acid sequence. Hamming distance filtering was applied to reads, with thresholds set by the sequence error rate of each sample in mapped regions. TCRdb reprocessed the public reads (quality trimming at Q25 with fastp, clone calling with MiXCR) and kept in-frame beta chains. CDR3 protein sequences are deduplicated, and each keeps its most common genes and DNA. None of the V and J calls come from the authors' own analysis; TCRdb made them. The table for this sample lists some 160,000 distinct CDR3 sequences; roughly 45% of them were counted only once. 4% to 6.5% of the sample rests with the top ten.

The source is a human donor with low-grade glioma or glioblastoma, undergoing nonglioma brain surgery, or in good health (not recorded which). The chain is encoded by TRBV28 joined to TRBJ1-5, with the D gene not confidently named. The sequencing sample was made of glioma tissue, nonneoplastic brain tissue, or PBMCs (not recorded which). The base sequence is TGTGCCAGCGGGGAACAGAATGATCAGCCCCAGCATTTT. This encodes CASGEQNDQPQHF.